This T cell receptor (beta chain) comes out of a study of T cell changes during pregnancy in multiple sclerosis (dated by TCRdb to between 2018 and 2021). With regard to the full study: The study looked at changes in the T cell repertoire across pregnancy in women with multiple sclerosis.

The CDR3, from cysteine to phenylalanine, totals 16 residues. The kept DNA is CDR3 alone, 48 bases in frame from the first base. V is cut back by 0 bases and J by 7 bases, with 8 bases in the junction unmatched. The germline V gene sets CDR1 to LGHNA and CDR2 to YSLEER. Libraries were built with the immunoSEQ multiplex PCR assay. This is the immuneACCESS table as TCRdb keeps it, with only in-frame sequences that have V and J called. A part of the clones is gone; compared with another copy, unresolved V genes explain less than half, and the rest is unexplained. Recorded for this sample are some 50,000 clones; approximately 95% of them occurred a single time. The ten largest clonotypes hold 5.9% of the sample. This clone was observed once. Its binding antigen is unknown. Base qualities are not at hand, and no much larger clone is one base apart.

The rearrangement combines TRBV4-3 with TRBJ2-2; 7 bases in between match TRBD2. The source is a female donor with multiple sclerosis, enrolled in a pregnancy study. The material was CD8+ T cells from peripheral blood mononuclear cells, obtained in the first trimester of pregnancy. In nucleotide form, the sequence is TGCGCCAGCAGCCAAGATCGAGGACTAGAGATCGGGGAGCTGTTTTTT. It codes for CASSQDRGLEIGELFF.